A selection of T cell receptor beta chains follows, all from one sample in a study of shared clonotypes between healthy human individuals. The data were produced by immunoSEQ multiplex PCR, yet TCRdb's version contains in-frame clones alone and is incomplete. The repertoire holds millions of clones, with over 85% as singletons. Sequencing was performed on naive CD4+ T cells sorted from blood. The receptors were sampled from a man aged 18 to 29 in good health. Both conserved end residues are part of each CDR3. The D gene is left open where the match is weak.

>NA|TRBV6-5
CASTPGPFQETQYF
>TRBD1|TRBV2
CASSDLGTGRSDTQYF
>NA|TRBV7-2
CASSSRTDGHEQYF
>TRBD1|TRBV7-8
CASSVRQGTTRQTQYF
>NA|TRBV19
CATQDRETYSGANVLTF
>NA|TRBV6-1
CASSGTPGTEAFF
>NA|TRBV28
CASSAADPGQPQHF
>TRBD1|TRBV7-2
CASSFMGQSNEKLFF
>TRBD2|TRBV5-6
CASSLGLALNTGELFF
>TRBD1|TRBV19
CASSWDRLNTEAFF
>NA|TRBV11-2
CASSLSRVPVSYNEQFF
>NA|TRBV6-5
CASSYSSSAGKNIQYF
>NA|TRBV5-1
CASSFGGDGNTIYF
>TRBD2|TRBV5-1
CASNSLGTNTDTQYF
>NA|TRBV10-3
CAISESNGPNYGYTF
>NA|TRBV6-5
CASIGNTEAFF
>TRBD1|TRBV6-5
CASSRQGFSGEQYF
>NA|TRBV6-1
CASSNGLNQPQHF
>TRBD1|TRBV2
CASSRTGDYGYTF
>NA|TRBV9
CASSPNPNTEAFF
>NA|TRBV30
CAWSVKGGYNEKLFF
>NA|TRBV12-2
CASRFFRRADRDPSNYGYTF
>NA|TRBV6-1
CASQVDGGVNTEAFF
>NA|TRBV7-2
CASSFLAYGYTF
>NA|TRBV6-5
CASSPPGYDGEQYF